This T cell receptor (beta chain) comes out of a study of cytomegalovirus exposure and HLA in healthy donors. Primers for the PCR totalled 60 Vbeta and 13 Jbeta. Profiled with immunoSEQ multiplex PCR; TCRdb holds only in-frame clones, not every one. The sample has around 120,000 clones, roughly 69% seen once; the top ten hold roughly 8.2%. Notes on the study in general: Cytomegalovirus association was listed for approximately 150 TCR beta chains. Further analysis was carried out later, and it showed several of the most significant clusters appearing linked to common viral pathogens.

To note about this clone: Its target is unknown.

This clonotype originated in a woman aged 40-49 years in good health and CMV-seropositive. Sequencing input: PBMCs.

CDR3 amino acids: CSVGQGRGYGYTF. The DNA of the CDR3 is TGCAGCGTTGGACAGGGGAGAGGCTATGGCTACACCTTC. The chain uses TRBV29-1 and TRBJ1-2, with 8 positions matching TRBD1. The CDR3 length is 13 residues. Germline CDR1 is SQVTM and CDR2 is ANQGSEA. V was pared by 4 bases and J by 4 bases, with 5 bases of the junction left unmatched.